This is a list of T cell receptor beta chains from one sample in a study of blood T cells in healthy people across ages. TCRdb fed the 5' RACE reads into MiXCR, producing one record per CDR3 protein. The sample holds more than 750,000 distinct CDR3 sequences, about 28% seen once. The same specimen was also included in a second study, on T cells of mothers and their children.

Sequenced: blood. Source of these receptors: a woman in her forties in good health. The CDR3 runs from the conserved cysteine through the conserved F or W. The D gene is left open where the match is weak. Clone size is stated in some rows and not others, as once, few, many or a class when expanded.

TRBV5-6	NA	NA	TRBJ2-7	TGTGCCAGCAGCACGCCGGGACTCGCCTACGAGCAGTACTTC	CASSTPGLAYEQYF
TRBV20-1	many	NA	TRBJ2-1	TGCAGTGCCATAGGCGGGGCCTCGGGGGTGGAGCAGTTCTTC	CSAIGGASGVEQFF
TRBV12-3/TRBV12-4	many	TRBD1	TRBJ1-2	TGTGCCAGCAGTTCTTCCGACAGGGTATCATCCAGCGCCTATGGCTACACCTTC	CASSSSDRVSSSAYGYTF
TRBV28	many	TRBD1	TRBJ2-5	TGTGCCAGCAGCTCCGGACAGGGCGCAGAGACCCAGTACTTC	CASSSGQGAETQYF
TRBV20-1	few	NA	TRBJ1-1	TGCAGTGCAGGAGCGGGACAAAGGACTGAAGCTTTCTTT	CSAGAGQRTEAFF
TRBV5-5	few	NA	TRBJ1-1	TGTGCCAGCAGCTGGACTGTCACTGAAGCTTTCTTT	CASSWTVTEAFF
TRBV7-2	few	TRBD1	TRBJ2-7	TGTGCCAGCAGCTTTGGAGGACAGGGCAAACACGAGCAGTACTTC	CASSFGGQGKHEQYF
TRBV20-1	few	NA	TRBJ2-1	TGCAGTGCTAGAGATTGTCCAGGGCAGTTCTTC	CSARDCPGQFF
TRBV9	NA	NA	TRBJ2-5	TGTGCCAGCAGCCCAGGGGATGAGACCCAGTACTTC	CASSPGDETQYF
TRBV3-1	NA	NA	TRBJ2-3	TGTGCCAGCAGCCAAGGGGATAGCGGAGATACGCAGTATTTT	CASSQGDSGDTQYF
TRBV24-1	NA	NA	TRBJ2-3	TGTGCCACCAGTGACCCCATACAGGGTTGGAAGAGAGGTACGCAGTATTTT	CATSDPIQGWKRGTQYF
TRBV7-3	many	TRBD2	TRBJ2-1	TGTGCCAGCAGCACCCATGGGACTAGAGGGAACAATGAGCAGTTCTTC	CASSTHGTRGNNEQFF
TRBV5-1	NA	NA	TRBJ1-1	TGCGCCAGCAGCTTTACGGACAGCCGACGGGAAGCTTTCTTT	CASSFTDSRREAFF
TRBV28	many	NA	TRBJ2-6	TGTGCCAGCAGTCCACAGATATACGGCTCTGGGGCCAACGTCCTGACTTTC	CASSPQIYGSGANVLTF
TRBV20-1	NA	TRBD1	TRBJ2-7	TGCAGTGCTAGAGGGCGACAGGGTACGGCCTACGAGCAGTACTTC	CSARGRQGTAYEQYF
TRBV7-8	NA	NA	TRBJ1-5	TGTGCCGGCAGCTTAGCGGGAGGGGGGGGAAATCAGCCCCAGCATTTT	CAGSLAGGGGNQPQHF